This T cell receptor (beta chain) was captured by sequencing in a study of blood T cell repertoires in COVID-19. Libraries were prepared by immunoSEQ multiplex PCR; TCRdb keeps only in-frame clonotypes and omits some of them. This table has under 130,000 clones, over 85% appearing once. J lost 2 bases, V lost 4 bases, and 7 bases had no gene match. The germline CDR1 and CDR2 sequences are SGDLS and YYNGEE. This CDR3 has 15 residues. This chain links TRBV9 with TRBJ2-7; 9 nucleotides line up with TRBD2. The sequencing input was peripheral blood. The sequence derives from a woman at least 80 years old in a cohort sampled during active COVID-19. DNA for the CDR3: TGTGCCAGCAGCAAAGGGACTAGCCCTACCTACGAGCAGTACTTC. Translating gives CASSKGTSPTYEQYF.